Shown below are 18 T cell receptor beta chains from a single sample sequenced in a study of blood T cell repertoires in COVID-19 (TCRdb year 2020). To prepare the library, the immunoSEQ multiplex PCR assay was applied. Drawn from immuneACCESS, this table holds only the in-frame rearrangements with V and J called that TCRdb kept. Clones are partly lost; checked studies trace under half to an unresolved V gene and leave the rest unexplained. The sample contains some 80,000 clones, approximately 86% of them found a single time. Roughly 19% of the sample is in the top ten clones. The sample comprised peripheral blood. All receptors come from a human donor in a cohort sampled during active COVID-19.

The rearrangement joins TRBV7-9 to TRBJ2-5, with D possibly matching TRBD1 (5 bases). The germline V and J ends were trimmed by 10 bases and 4 bases, with 16 bases remaining between them. This CDR3 is 13 amino acids long. The germline gives CDR1 SEHNR, CDR2 FQNEAQ (reference sequence). CDR3 coding DNA: TGTGCCATACGGGCAGGGTCGGGAGAGACCCAGTACTTC. Translating gives CAIRAGSGETQYF.

This chain links TRBV7-2 with TRBJ2-1; the match to TRBD2 covers 15 bases. CDR1 and CDR2 from the germline V gene are SGHTA and FQGNSA. CDR3 length: 16 amino acids. J gave up 9 bases and V 1 base, and 4 bases lay outside the gene matches. CDR3 sequence reads: CASSLGWTSGGGEQFF. The CDR3 DNA follows: TGTGCCAGCAGCTTAGGGTGGACTAGCGGGGGGGGTGAGCAGTTCTTC.

Note on this clone: The same CDR3 can be traced to other DNA sequences in this sample. The chain couples TRBV5-1 to TRBJ2-1; 9 bases align to TRBD1. The CDR3 extends over 14 amino acids. Germline V gene data show CDR1 as SGHRS and CDR2 as YFSETQ. The V segment lost 4 bases and the J segment 4 bases; nucleotides outside the gene matches: 3. This CDR3 is CASSPGQGYNEQFF. The CDR3 DNA reads as TGCGCCAGCAGCCCGGGACAGGGATACAATGAGCAGTTCTTC.

The CDR3 loop reads CASTKGLASYEQYF. CDR3 bases: TGTGCCAGCACCAAGGGACTAGCTTCCTACGAGCAGTACTTC. This chain connects TRBV11-2 to TRBJ2-7; TRBD2 matches 9 bases. Germline assignment: CDR1 SGHAT and CDR2 FQNNGV. Germline trimming cut 7 bases from V and 1 base from J; bases unmatched to any gene: 5. The CDR3 totals 14 residues.

This clone was recorded only once. This chain joins TRBV6-5 and TRBJ2-7, with 10 bases matching TRBD1. The ends lost 5 bases at V and 8 bases at J; junction bases unmatched: 12. CDR1 and CDR2 from the germline V gene are MNHEY and SVGAGI. The CDR3 consists of 15 residues. The CDR3: CASSPTGTGVDQQYF. CDR3 nucleotides: TGTGCCAGCAGTCCAACCGGGACAGGGGTAGATCAGCAGTACTTC.

The J gene is TRBJ2-3, the V gene TRBV6-2 or TRBV6-3; D is unresolved. Germline V gene sequence: CDR1 MNHEY, CDR2 SVGEGT. The CDR3 contains 16 residues. Trimming took 0 bases from V and 2 from J, leaving 12 bases between them. The CDR3 here is CASSYSSLVNTDTQYF. For the CDR3, the DNA is TGTGCCAGCAGTTACTCGAGTCTAGTTAACACAGATACGCAGTATTTT.

This rearrangement joins TRBV10-3 to TRBJ2-5; 8 positions agree with TRBD2. CDR3 length: 15 residues. V lost 0 bases, J lost 5 bases, and 5 bases stayed unmatched. The germline V gene encodes CDR1 ENHRY and CDR2 SYGVKD. The CDR3 DNA follows: TGTGCCATCAGTGAGTCGGGACTAGGTGGGGAGACCCAGTACTTC. Encoded protein: CAISESGLGGETQYF.

The chain has TRBV6-1 and TRBJ1-1; 7 bases line up with TRBD1. The CDR3 loop spans 14 amino acids. Per the germline V gene, CDR1 is MNHNS and CDR2 is SASEGT. The V and J ends lost 2 bases and 5 bases, in that order; junction bases with no gene match: 5. In DNA form, the CDR3 reads TGTGCCAGCAGTGAACAGGGGGAGTGGACTGAAGCTTTCTTT. It encodes CASSEQGEWTEAFF.

This clone was found a few times. V and J are TRBV4-3 and TRBJ2-1; 12 bases map to TRBD1. The V and J ends lost 4 bases and 8 bases, in that order; junction bases with no gene match: 6. This CDR3 has 15 amino acids. Germline-derived CDR1 and CDR2 are LGHNA and YSLEER. The CDR3 loop is CASSPGTGGADEQFF. In DNA form, the CDR3 reads TGCGCCAGCAGCCCCGGGACAGGGGGCGCGGATGAGCAGTTCTTC.

The rearrangement links TRBV7-3 to TRBJ2-5; TRBD2 agrees at 10 bases. The germline V gene has CDR1 SGHTA and CDR2 FQGTGA. Trimming removed 6 bases from V and 1 base from J; junction bases left unmatched: 8. This CDR3 comprises 16 residues. CDR3 in DNA: TGTGCCAGCAGTTACGGACTAGCGGCATTCCAAGAGACCCAGTACTTC. Translating it yields CASSYGLAAFQETQYF.

The V and J genes are TRBV7-2 and TRBJ1-6, with D maybe TRBD1 (6 bases). V was pared by 6 bases and J by 2 bases, with 14 bases between. Germline CDR1 is SGHTA and CDR2 is FQGNSA. The CDR3 has 16 amino acids. For the CDR3, the DNA is TGTGCCAGCAGAATAGGGGGTTCCACCTATAATTCACCCCTCCACTTT. Protein sequence: CASRIGGSTYNSPLHF.

The V gene is TRBV28, the J gene TRBJ2-7; TRBD2 matches at 8 bases. Looked up from germline, CDR1 is MDHEN and CDR2 is SYDVKM. Trimming at V came to 2 bases and at J to 7 bases, leaving 10 bases not matched to a gene. This CDR3 is built from 15 residues. The CDR3 sequence is CASSLGGLAGGEQYF. For the CDR3, the DNA is TGTGCCAGCAGTTTAGGGGGGCTAGCGGGTGGTGAGCAGTACTTC.

The V and J genes are TRBV7-8 and TRBJ1-1; TRBD1 matches at 8 bases. The CDR3 runs to 16 residues. Germline V gene data show CDR1 as SGHVS and CDR2 as FQNEAQ. The V segment lost 4 bases and the J segment 1 base; nucleotides outside the gene matches: 8. CDR3 DNA: TGTGCCAGCAGCTCACAAGCCGGGACAGGGAACACTGAAGCTTTCTTT. This translates into CASSSQAGTGNTEAFF.

The count of this clone is one. The rearrangement uses TRBV10-3 and TRBJ1-2, with 8 bases matching TRBD1. Trimming took 10 bases from V and 8 from J; bases not matched to a gene: 12. The germline gives CDR1 ENHRY, CDR2 SYGVKD. This CDR3 has 13 residues. CDR3 DNA: TGTGCCACCGCGCGACAGGGGTTGGAAGGCTACACCTTC. It is translated as CATARQGLEGYTF.

The chain recombines TRBV7-3 with TRBJ2-3, with D perhaps matching TRBD2 (5 bases). In germline, CDR1 is SGHTA, CDR2 FQGTGA. The CDR3 sequence is 16 residues long. V was clipped by 5 bases and J by 0 bases, with 15 bases between them. CDR3 DNA: TGTGCCAGCAGCCGGGATCGGGTCTCTAGCACAGATACGCAGTATTTT. It translates to CASSRDRVSSTDTQYF.

This chain joins TRBV5-1 and TRBJ2-3; weak D call: TRBD1 (6 bases). The V and J ends lost 2 bases and 0 bases respectively, with 10 bases between them. The germline CDR1 and CDR2 sequences are SGHRS and YFSETQ. The CDR3 consists of 15 residues. CDR3 residues: CASSFRDTSTDTQYF. The CDR3 bases are TGCGCCAGCAGCTTCCGGGACACCAGCACAGATACGCAGTATTTT.

This clone was recorded a few times. The chain couples TRBV28 to TRBJ2-6; no reliable D call. This CDR3 has 16 residues. Trimming left V 6 bases short and J 0 bases short, with 12 bases between. The V gene's germline CDR1 is MDHEN and CDR2 SYDVKM. The CDR3, as DNA: TGTGCCAGCAGCCCCCCTACAGTCTCTGGGGCCAACGTCCTGACTTTC. The encoded protein is CASSPPTVSGANVLTF.

J is TRBJ2-6 and V is TRBV9; no definite D call. Per germline, CDR1 SGDLS and CDR2 YYNGEE. The CDR3 length is 15 residues. V lost 3 bases and J lost 0, with 7 bases in between. The CDR3 coding sequence is TGTGCCAGCAGCGCCAGGCGCTCTGGGGCCAACGTCCTGACTTTC. Encoded protein: CASSARRSGANVLTF.